This T cell receptor beta chain was identified in a study of blood T cells in healthy people across ages. This CDR3 spans 14 amino acids. Trimming took off 2 bases at V and 7 bases at J, with 15 bases between the two ends. Germline lookup yields CDR1 MNHEY and CDR2 SMNVEV (reference sequence). Using a J-beta primer mix together with a sample-barcoded 5' primer, a second PCR was run for 7 to 11 cycles. One entry per CDR3 protein, called by TCRdb with MiXCR from the 5' RACE reads. Here the sample spans 1.5 million to 1.9 million distinct CDR3 sequences, 35% to 45% being singletons. Specimen: blood. This receptor was identified in a woman under 30 in good health. The rearrangement uses TRBV27 and TRBJ2-7, with no clear D. CDR3 in amino acids: CASSLRLVGNEQYF. CDR3 DNA sequence: TGTGCCAGCAGTTTACGTCTGGTAGGAAATGAGCAGTACTTC.